This is a list of T cell receptor beta chains from one sample in a study of blood T cell repertoires in COVID-19. TCRdb's table, derived via immunoSEQ multiplex PCR, lists solely in-frame clones and lacks some. Here the sample spans roughly 140,000 clones, roughly 84% being singletons. The sample comprised peripheral blood. Receptors were obtained from a human donor in a cohort sampled during active COVID-19. Each CDR3 is given with its conserved first and last residue. Fields, in order: D gene, clone size, V gene, J gene, CDR3 DNA, CDR3 protein. The D gene is left open where the match is weak. Some rows have no size entry. The others give once, few or many, or a class for an expanded clone.

D: .
size: .
V: TRBV2
J: TRBJ1-3
DNA: TGTGCCAGCAGTGGGGCCCGTAGGGGAAACACCATATATTTT
CDR3: CASSGARRGNTIYF

D: TRBD1
size: once
V: TRBV6-5
J: TRBJ2-7
DNA: TGTGCCAGCAGGGGGACAGGGGGCGGCTACGAGCAGTACTTC
CDR3: CASRGTGGGYEQYF

D: TRBD1
size: .
V: TRBV27
J: TRBJ2-5
DNA: TGTGCCAGCATGCTACAGGGGGCAGGAGAGACCCAGTACTTC
CDR3: CASMLQGAGETQYF

D: .
size: .
V: TRBV6-6
J: TRBJ2-1
DNA: TGTGCCAGCAATCGGCGGGCTAATGAGCAGTTCTTC
CDR3: CASNRRANEQFF

D: .
size: .
V: TRBV7-2
J: TRBJ2-1
DNA: TGTGCCAGCAGCTCCTTCCGGGGAACTAACAATGAGCAGTTCTTC
CDR3: CASSSFRGTNNEQFF

D: TRBD2
size: once
V: TRBV2
J: TRBJ2-3
DNA: TGTGCCAGCAGTGGAGGAGCGGGGTTCACAGATACGCAGTATTTT
CDR3: CASSGGAGFTDTQYF

D: TRBD1
size: .
V: TRBV10-3
J: TRBJ1-2
DNA: TGTGCCATCAAGGTTGGGGACAGCTATGGCTACACCTTC
CDR3: CAIKVGDSYGYTF

D: TRBD1
size: .
V: TRBV28
J: TRBJ2-7
DNA: TGTGCCACTAGGGGACAGGGGCTACACGAGCAGTACTTC
CDR3: CATRGQGLHEQYF

D: .
size: .
V: TRBV24-1
J: TRBJ2-1
DNA: TGTGCCACCAGTGACTCCCCTAGCGATGAGCAGTTCTTC
CDR3: CATSDSPSDEQFF

D: .
size: .
V: TRBV19
J: TRBJ1-6
DNA: TGTGCCAGTAGACCAGACAGCTCCTATAATTCACCCCTCCACTTT
CDR3: CASRPDSSYNSPLHF

D: .
size: .
V: TRBV19
J: TRBJ2-2
DNA: TGTGCCAGTAAACAGATTACGAACACCGGGGAGCTGTTTTTT
CDR3: CASKQITNTGELFF

D: TRBD1
size: .
V: TRBV28
J: TRBJ2-2
DNA: TGTGCCAGCAGCACGCCGGGACAGGGGTATAGCGGGGAGCTGTTTTTT
CDR3: CASSTPGQGYSGELFF

D: .
size: .
V: TRBV5-4
J: TRBJ2-2
DNA: TGTGCCAGCAGCTTGGACACAACCACCGGGGAGCTGTTTTTT
CDR3: CASSLDTTTGELFF

D: .
size: .
V: TRBV5-1
J: TRBJ2-7
DNA: TGCGCCAGCAGCTTAGACTCCGAGGGCGGGTACTCCTACGAGCAGTACTTC
CDR3: CASSLDSEGGYSYEQYF

D: TRBD1
size: .
V: TRBV28
J: TRBJ1-2
DNA: TGTGCCAGCAGTCCTGACAGGGTCTATGGCTACACCTTC
CDR3: CASSPDRVYGYTF

D: .
size: .
V: TRBV5-1
J: TRBJ1-6
DNA: TGCGCCAGCAGCTTGGAAGGCGGCGCACCCCTCCACTTT
CDR3: CASSLEGGAPLHF

D: TRBD1
size: .
V: TRBV6-5
J: TRBJ2-2
DNA: TGTGCCAGCGGCCGGGACAGGGGAGTGTTTTTT
CDR3: CASGRDRGVFF

D: .
size: .
V: TRBV6-5
J: TRBJ1-2
DNA: TGTGCCAGCAGACTACCGGGAACCTATGGCTACACCTTC
CDR3: CASRLPGTYGYTF

D: .
size: .
V: TRBV19
J: TRBJ2-1
DNA: TGTGCCAGTAGTGAAATTGAAGGCGGGAAGTACGAGCAGTTCTTC
CDR3: CASSEIEGGKYEQFF

D: .
size: .
V: TRBV9
J: TRBJ2-3
DNA: TGTGCCAGCGGAGGGGGGGGCACAGATACGCAGTATTTT
CDR3: CASGGGGTDTQYF

D: .
size: .
V: TRBV27
J: TRBJ1-4
DNA: TGTGCCAGCAGATCCGCGGACAGAGGGGAAAAACTGTTTTTT
CDR3: CASRSADRGEKLFF

D: .
size: .
V: TRBV18
J: TRBJ1-4
DNA: TGTGCCAGCTCACCACAAGGAGGGTTCGGTAATGAAAAACTGTTTTTT
CDR3: CASSPQGGFGNEKLFF

D: TRBD2
size: .
V: TRBV29-1
J: TRBJ2-5
DNA: TGCAGCGTTGAAGGAGGGACTAGCGGGGGTGAGACCCAGTACTTC
CDR3: CSVEGGTSGGETQYF

D: TRBD1
size: once
V: TRBV5-1
J: TRBJ1-2
DNA: TGCGCCAGCAGCTTTTATAAGGGGGCCTATCCTAACTATGGCTACACCTTC
CDR3: CASSFYKGAYPNYGYTF

D: .
size: .
V: TRBV28
J: TRBJ1-2
DNA: TGTGCCAGCAGTTTCGTGGTGGGACAAGGTCACTATGGCTACACCTTC
CDR3: CASSFVVGQGHYGYTF

D: TRBD1
size: .
V: TRBV7-9
J: TRBJ2-7
DNA: TGTGCCAGCAGCACTTGGACAGGATCACCCACGGGCGAGCAGTACTTC
CDR3: CASSTWTGSPTGEQYF

D: TRBD2
size: once
V: TRBV5-5
J: TRBJ2-5
DNA: TGTGCCAGCAGCTTGGGCGGGGGGGCGTCGGAGACCCAGTACTTC
CDR3: CASSLGGGASETQYF

D: .
size: .
V: TRBV6-1
J: TRBJ2-6
DNA: TGTGCCAGCAGTGCGGAGGTGGTGTTGGGGGCCAACGTCCTGACTTTC
CDR3: CASSAEVVLGANVLTF

D: TRBD1
size: few
V: TRBV6-5
J: TRBJ1-5
DNA: TGTGCCAGCACCATGACAGGGGGAGGCAATCAGCCCCAGCATTTT
CDR3: CASTMTGGGNQPQHF

D: .
size: .
V: TRBV7-3
J: TRBJ1-2
DNA: TGTGCCAGCAGCCCCACCGGCAGGGTAGACTATGGCTACACCTTC
CDR3: CASSPTGRVDYGYTF

D: .
size: .
V: TRBV9
J: TRBJ1-4
DNA: TGTGCCAGCAGCAGGCCTGGAGTTAATGAAAAACTGTTTTTT
CDR3: CASSRPGVNEKLFF

D: TRBD1
size: .
V: TRBV20-1
J: TRBJ1-1
DNA: TGCAGTGTCGACAGGGCCACTGAAGCTTTCTTT
CDR3: CSVDRATEAFF

D: TRBD2
size: .
V: TRBV6-5
J: TRBJ2-1
DNA: TGTGCCAGCATAGCGGGGGGCTACAATGAGCAGTTCTTC
CDR3: CASIAGGYNEQFF

D: .
size: many
V: TRBV3-1/TRBV3-2
J: TRBJ2-7
DNA: TGTGCCAGCAGCCAGGTTGACATCCGGGGCGAGCAGTACTTC
CDR3: CASSQVDIRGEQYF

D: TRBD1
size: .
V: TRBV18
J: TRBJ2-7
DNA: TGTGCCAGCTCACAGCGACAGGGTACGACCTACGAGCAGTACTTC
CDR3: CASSQRQGTTYEQYF

D: TRBD1
size: .
V: TRBV6-5
J: TRBJ1-3
DNA: TGTGCCAGCTGGTCCCACAGGGGAACCTCGGCCACCATATATTTT
CDR3: CASWSHRGTSATIYF

D: TRBD1
size: many
V: TRBV7-9
J: TRBJ2-7
DNA: TGTGCCAGCAGCTACGGACAGGCTTACGAGCAGTACTTC
CDR3: CASSYGQAYEQYF

D: TRBD1
size: .
V: TRBV7-9
J: TRBJ2-7
DNA: TGTGCCAGCAGCTTGGGGACAGCAACCTACGAGCAGTACTTC
CDR3: CASSLGTATYEQYF

D: .
size: once
V: TRBV20-1
J: TRBJ2-3
DNA: TGCAGTGCCCAAACGGCAGATACGCAGTATTTT
CDR3: CSAQTADTQYF

D: .
size: .
V: TRBV6-5
J: TRBJ2-7
DNA: TGTGCCAGCAGTTACTCGGGGGGCGGGGGCACCTACGGGCAGTACTTC
CDR3: CASSYSGGGGTYGQYF

D: .
size: .
V: TRBV7-9
J: TRBJ1-6
DNA: TGTGCCAGCAGCTTAGGGACTCCCTATAATTCACCCCTCCACTTT
CDR3: CASSLGTPYNSPLHF

D: .
size: .
V: TRBV19
J: TRBJ2-5
DNA: TGTGCCAGTAGTGCGGGGATTCGCGAGACCCAGTACTTC
CDR3: CASSAGIRETQYF

D: TRBD2
size: .
V: TRBV6-1
J: TRBJ2-1
DNA: TGTGCCAGCAGTGAAGTGACTAGCGGGGGGGCATCCTACAATGAGCAGTTCTTC
CDR3: CASSEVTSGGASYNEQFF

D: .
size: .
V: TRBV7-9
J: TRBJ1-1
DNA: TGTGCCAGCAGCTTGGACAGAGATGAAGCTTTCTTT
CDR3: CASSLDRDEAFF

D: .
size: .
V: TRBV13
J: TRBJ2-5
DNA: TGTGCCAGCAGCCTCCAGCGGCCCCAAGAGACCCAGTACTTC
CDR3: CASSLQRPQETQYF

D: TRBD1
size: .
V: TRBV9
J: TRBJ2-6
DNA: TGTGCCAGCAGCGCAGGGGGCACTGGGGCCAACGTCCTGACTTTC
CDR3: CASSAGGTGANVLTF

D: .
size: .
V: TRBV6-2/TRBV6-3
J: TRBJ1-1
DNA: TGTGCCAGCAGCCTCTCAAGGCAGGGGATGGGGATCACTGAAGCTTTCTTT
CDR3: CASSLSRQGMGITEAFF

D: .
size: .
V: TRBV5-1
J: TRBJ1-4
DNA: TGCGCCAGCAGCAAGAAACAGGGTTACCGTGAAAAACTGTTTTTT
CDR3: CASSKKQGYREKLFF

D: TRBD1
size: .
V: TRBV11-2
J: TRBJ2-7
DNA: TGTGCCAGCAGCTTAGATGGGGACAGGGCCGGGGAGCAGTACTTC
CDR3: CASSLDGDRAGEQYF

D: .
size: .
V: TRBV13
J: TRBJ2-5
DNA: TGTGCCAGCAGCTTAGCAACAGAACAAGAGACCCAGTACTTC
CDR3: CASSLATEQETQYF

D: .
size: .
V: TRBV10-2
J: TRBJ1-4
DNA: TGCGCCAGCCGAGGAAGGGGTGCTAATGAAAAACTGTTTTTT
CDR3: CASRGRGANEKLFF

D: .
size: once
V: TRBV19
J: TRBJ2-2
DNA: TGTGCCAGTACAGGGGAACTTAACACCGGGGAGCTGTTTTTT
CDR3: CASTGELNTGELFF

D: TRBD2
size: .
V: TRBV10-3
J: TRBJ2-5
DNA: TGTGCCATCAGTGACAGCGGGGGGGCCCAAGAGACCCAGTACTTC
CDR3: CAISDSGGAQETQYF

D: TRBD2
size: .
V: TRBV24-1
J: TRBJ2-3
DNA: TGTGCCACCAGTGATGCTAGCGGGGGGGGACCCTCTAGCACAGATACGCAGTATTTT
CDR3: CATSDASGGGPSSTDTQYF